This TCR beta chain was retrieved from a study of cytomegalovirus exposure and HLA in healthy donors. On the study more broadly: Early on, a data release was issued that held tens of millions of unique TCRs from HLA-typed donors. Approximately 81% of 300 to 450 genotyped donors fell in the Caucasian-associated ancestry cluster.

In regard to this clone: The antigen is unknown.

It was with 60 Vbeta and 13 Jbeta primers that the PCR ran. This table comes from immunoSEQ multiplex PCR, and its TCRdb copy is limited to in-frame clones, with some not included. The repertoire includes approximately 44,000 clones, roughly 87% of them detected once, and approximately 8% sits in the top ten. Study-level results: Using a false discovery rate of 0.05, a later analysis showed that approximately 18,000 TCR beta sequences were associated with HLA alleles.

This clonotype originated in a middle-aged woman in good health and CMV-seropositive. The sequenced sample was PBMCs.

Here the CDR3 DNA reads TGTGCCAGCAGTGAGGTGGGGGGTTGGTACGAGCAGTACTTC. It codes for CASSEVGGWYEQYF. J is TRBJ2-7 and V is TRBV6-1, with D possibly being TRBD2 (6 bases). V was shortened by 3 bases and J by 4 bases, with 13 bases between the two germline ends. CDR1 and CDR2 (germline): MNHNS, SASEGT. The CDR3 spans 14 residues.